In this sample, the clone carrying this T cell receptor beta chain turned up once. The data stem from a study of blood T cell repertoires in COVID-19. For the study at large: Samples of COVID-19 (acute and convalescent) were obtained from the United States, Italy and Spain. Nucleic acid was either cDNA or gDNA, and it came from T cells, B-cell-depleted T cells, or PBMCs.

Original analysis: Nucleated cell counts were estimated from reference gene primer amplification. Some clones are missing from TCRdb's copy, which holds only in-frame ones; the method was immunoSEQ multiplex PCR. Clone size and V and J calls were adopted from that table, with D and trimming inferred from the DNA. The data contain approximately 94,000 clones, approximately 90% of them singletons. This CDR3 has 15 amino acids. The germline V and J ends were trimmed by 4 bases and 8 bases, with 20 bases remaining between them. Germline CDR1 and CDR2: MGHRA and YSYEKL. The receptor was derived from a woman between 50 and 59 years old in a cohort sampled during active COVID-19. Material for sequencing was peripheral blood. V is TRBV4-1 and J is TRBJ1-2; D remains unclear. CDR3 sequence reads: CASSLIDTLRRGYTF. In DNA form, the CDR3 reads TGCGCCAGCAGCCTAATCGACACCCTCAGACGGGGCTACACCTTC.